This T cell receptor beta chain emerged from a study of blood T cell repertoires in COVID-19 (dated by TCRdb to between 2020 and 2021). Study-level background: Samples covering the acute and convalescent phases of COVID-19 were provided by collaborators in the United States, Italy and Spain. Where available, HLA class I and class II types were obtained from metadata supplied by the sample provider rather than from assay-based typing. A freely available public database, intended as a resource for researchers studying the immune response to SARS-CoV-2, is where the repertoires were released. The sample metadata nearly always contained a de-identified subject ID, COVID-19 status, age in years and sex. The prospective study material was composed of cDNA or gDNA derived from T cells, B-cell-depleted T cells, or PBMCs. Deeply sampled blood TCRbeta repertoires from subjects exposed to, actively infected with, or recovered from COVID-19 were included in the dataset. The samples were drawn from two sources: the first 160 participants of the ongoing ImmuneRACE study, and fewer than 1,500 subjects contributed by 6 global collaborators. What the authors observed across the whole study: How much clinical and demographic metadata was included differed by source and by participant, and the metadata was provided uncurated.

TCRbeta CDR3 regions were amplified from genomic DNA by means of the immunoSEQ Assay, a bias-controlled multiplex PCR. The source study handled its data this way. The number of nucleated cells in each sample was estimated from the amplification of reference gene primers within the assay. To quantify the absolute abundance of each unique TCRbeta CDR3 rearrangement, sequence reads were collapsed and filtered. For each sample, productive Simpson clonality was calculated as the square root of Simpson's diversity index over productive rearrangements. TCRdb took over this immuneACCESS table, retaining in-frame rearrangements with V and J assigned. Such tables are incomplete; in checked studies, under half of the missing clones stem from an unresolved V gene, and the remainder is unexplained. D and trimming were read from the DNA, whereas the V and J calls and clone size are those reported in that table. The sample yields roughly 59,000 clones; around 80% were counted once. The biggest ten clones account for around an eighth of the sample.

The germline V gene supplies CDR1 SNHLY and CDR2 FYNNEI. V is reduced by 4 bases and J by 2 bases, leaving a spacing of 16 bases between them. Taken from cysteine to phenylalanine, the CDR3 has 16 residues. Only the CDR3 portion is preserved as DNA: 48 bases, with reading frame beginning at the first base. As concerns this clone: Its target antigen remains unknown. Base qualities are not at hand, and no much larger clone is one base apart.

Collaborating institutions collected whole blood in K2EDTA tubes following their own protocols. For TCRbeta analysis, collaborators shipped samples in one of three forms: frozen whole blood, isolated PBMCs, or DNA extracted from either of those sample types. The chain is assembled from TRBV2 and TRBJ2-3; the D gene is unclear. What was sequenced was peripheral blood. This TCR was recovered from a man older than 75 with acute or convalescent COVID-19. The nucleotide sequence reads TGTGCCAGCAGTGTAGGTCAGGCTGGGTACACAGATACGCAGTATTTT. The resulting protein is CASSVGQAGYTDTQYF. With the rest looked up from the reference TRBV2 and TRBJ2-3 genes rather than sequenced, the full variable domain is EPEVTQTPSHQVTQMGQEVILRCVPISNHLYFYWYRQILGQKVEFLVSFYNNEISEKSEIFDDQFSVERPDGSNFTLKIRSTKLEDSAMYFCASSVGQAGYTDTQYFGPGTRLTVL.